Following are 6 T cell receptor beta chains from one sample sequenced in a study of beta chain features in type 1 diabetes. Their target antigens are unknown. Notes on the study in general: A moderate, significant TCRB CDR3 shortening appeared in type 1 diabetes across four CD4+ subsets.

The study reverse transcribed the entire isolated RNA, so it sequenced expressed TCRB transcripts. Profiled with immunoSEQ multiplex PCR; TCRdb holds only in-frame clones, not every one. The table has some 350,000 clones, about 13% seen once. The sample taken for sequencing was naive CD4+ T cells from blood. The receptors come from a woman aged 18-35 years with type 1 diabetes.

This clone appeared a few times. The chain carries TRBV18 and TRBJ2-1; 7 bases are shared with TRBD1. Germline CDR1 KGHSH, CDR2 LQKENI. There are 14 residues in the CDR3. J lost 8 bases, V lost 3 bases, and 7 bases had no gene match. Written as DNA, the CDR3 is TGTGCCAGCTCACCCCCAACAGGGGTGTATGAGCAGTTCTTC. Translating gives CASSPPTGVYEQFF. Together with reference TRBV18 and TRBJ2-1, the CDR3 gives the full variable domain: NAGVMQNPRHLVRRRGQEARLRCSPMKGHSHVYWYRQLPEEGLKFMVYLQKENIIDESGMPKERFSAEFPKEGPSILRIQQVVRGDSAAYFCASSPPTGVYEQFFGPGTRLTVL.

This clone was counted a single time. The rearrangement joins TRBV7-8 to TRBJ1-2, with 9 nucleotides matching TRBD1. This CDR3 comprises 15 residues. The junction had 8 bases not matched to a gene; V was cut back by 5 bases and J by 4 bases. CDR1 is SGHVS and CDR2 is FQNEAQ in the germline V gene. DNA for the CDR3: TGTGCCAGCAGCCCCAACAGGGGGCGGTTCTATGGCTACACCTTC. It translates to CASSPNRGRFYGYTF.

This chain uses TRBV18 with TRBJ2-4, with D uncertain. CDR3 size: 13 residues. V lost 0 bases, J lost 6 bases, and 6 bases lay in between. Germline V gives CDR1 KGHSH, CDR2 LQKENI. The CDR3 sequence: CASSPPGLNIQYF. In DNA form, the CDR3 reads TGTGCCAGCTCACCACCGGGCTTAAACATTCAGTACTTC.

In nucleotides, the CDR3 is TGCGCCAGCAGCTCGGGGGGCAACTATGGCTACACCTTC. Amino acid sequence: CASSSGGNYGYTF. The chain joins TRBV5-1 to TRBJ1-2, with D possibly being TRBD1 (6 bases). This CDR3 spans 13 amino acids. Germline V gene lookup returns CDR1 SGHRS and CDR2 YFSETQ. Trimming took off 3 bases at V and 2 bases at J, with 8 bases between the two ends. Full variable domain (rest looked up from reference TRBV5-1 and TRBJ1-2): KAGVTQTPRYLIKTRGQQVTLSCSPISGHRSVSWYQQTPGQGLQFLFEYFSETQRNKGNFPGRFSGRQFSNSRSEMNVSTLELGDSALYLCASSSGGNYGYTFGSGTRLTVV.

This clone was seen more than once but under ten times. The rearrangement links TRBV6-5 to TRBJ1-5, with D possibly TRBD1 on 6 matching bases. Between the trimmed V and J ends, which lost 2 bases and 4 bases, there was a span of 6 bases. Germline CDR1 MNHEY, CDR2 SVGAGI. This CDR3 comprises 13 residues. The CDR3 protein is CASSYDRNQPQHF. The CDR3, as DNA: TGTGCCAGCAGTTACGACAGGAATCAGCCCCAGCATTTT.

In DNA form, the CDR3 reads TGTGCCAGCAGCTTATTGCCCCGGGGAGGCTCCTACAATGAGCAGTTCTTC. Translating gives CASSLLPRGGSYNEQFF. This chain links TRBV7-9 with TRBJ2-1, with D possibly being TRBD2 (6 bases). Trimming cost V 2 bases and J 0 bases, with 14 bases left between them. The CDR3 spans 17 residues. Germline assignment: CDR1 SEHNR and CDR2 FQNEAQ (reference sequence).